Below, 17 T cell receptor beta chains from the same sample are listed, as sequenced in a study of T cell responses to AZD1222 COVID-19 vaccine. Profiled with immunoSEQ multiplex PCR; TCRdb holds only in-frame clones, not every one. The top ten clones hold 2.8% of a sample with 75,000 to 100,000 clones, over 75% of them seen once. Material: peripheral blood, obtained on day 0 of AZD1222 vaccination. These receptors were obtained from an adult in good health.

This clone was found many times. The chain carries TRBV7-8 and TRBJ1-5; D is perhaps TRBD1 (6 bases). Per the germline V gene, CDR1 is SGHVS and CDR2 is FQNEAQ. The CDR3 has 14 residues. The ends were cut back, 1 base at V and 7 bases at J, with 11 bases in the middle. The CDR3 spells CASSLGGPGQPQHF. In nucleotides, the CDR3 is TGTGCCAGCAGCTTAGGGGGGCCTGGGCAGCCCCAGCATTTT.

In its sample, this clone was seen a few times. This chain links TRBV27 with TRBJ2-6; no firm D call. Germline V gene data show CDR1 as MNHEY and CDR2 as SMNVEV (reference sequence). This CDR3 is built from 14 residues. V lost 3 bases to trimming and J lost 0 bases, with 3 bases between them. The CDR3 coding sequence is TGTGCCAGCAGTTTCAGCTCTGGGGCCAACGTCCTGACTTTC. It translates to CASSFSSGANVLTF.

The chain is built from TRBV5-5 and TRBJ2-7; 9 bases fit TRBD1. CDR1 is SGHKS, CDR2 YYEKEE, per germline (reference sequence). CDR3 length: 15 amino acids. The trim removed 5 bases at V and 3 bases at J, leaving 9 bases unmatched. CDR3 bases: TGTGCCAGCAGTGAAGCGACAGGGGGTTTCTACGAGCAGTACTTC. It encodes CASSEATGGFYEQYF.

This clone was seen a few times. The chain joins TRBV7-8 to TRBJ2-1, with TRBD1 matching over 9 bases. J lost 6 bases, V lost 6 bases, and 9 bases had no gene match. CDR3 length: 15 residues. Germline V gene data show CDR1 as SGHVS and CDR2 as FQNEAQ. CDR3: CASRQKIQGANEQFF. The CDR3 DNA reads TGTGCCAGCAGGCAGAAGATACAGGGGGCCAATGAGCAGTTCTTC.

The V call is TRBV15, the J call TRBJ2-2, with D possibly matching TRBD2 (5 bases). With 8 bases removed from V and 3 bases from J, the gap between germline ends came to 16 bases. There are 15 residues in the CDR3. Germline CDR1 and CDR2: LNHNV and YYDKDF (reference sequence). The CDR3 nucleotides read TGTGCCACCCGAGAGGCCGGGGAAGACACCGGGGAGCTGTTTTTT. It specifies CATREAGEDTGELFF.

The V call is TRBV15, the J call TRBJ2-1; D might be TRBD1 (5 bases). The germline V and J ends were trimmed by 0 bases and 9 bases, with 21 bases remaining between them. Germline assignment: CDR1 LNHNV and CDR2 YYDKDF (reference sequence). The CDR3 totals 17 residues. The CDR3 spells CATSREIRQTPKGEQFF. The CDR3 DNA reads TGTGCCACCAGCAGAGAAATACGACAGACGCCAAAGGGTGAGCAGTTCTTC.

This chain uses TRBV18 with TRBJ2-1, with 9 nucleotides matching TRBD1. The CDR3 runs to 14 residues. V lost 1 base, J lost 9 bases, and 4 bases stayed unmatched. Germline-derived CDR1 and CDR2 are KGHSH and LQKENI. CDR3 amino acids: CASSPLRTGAEQFF. The CDR3 DNA reads as TGTGCCAGCTCACCACTTAGGACAGGGGCTGAGCAGTTCTTC.

The rearrangement links TRBV28 to TRBJ2-4; D is undetermined. The CDR3 has 14 amino acids. CDR1 is MDHEN and CDR2 is SYDVKM in the germline V gene. Trimming took off 5 bases at V and 0 bases at J, with 8 bases between the two ends. CDR3 in amino acids: CASSIGIAKNIQYF. DNA of the CDR3: TGTGCCAGCAGTATAGGAATAGCCAAAAACATTCAGTACTTC.

The chain joins TRBV3-1 (or the pseudogene TRBV3-2) to TRBJ2-1, with 14 bases fitting TRBD2. V was pared by 4 bases and J by 0 bases, with 11 bases of the junction left unmatched. The CDR3 spans 20 residues. The germline gives CDR1 LGHDT, CDR2 YNNKEL (reference sequence). The CDR3 DNA reads TGTGCCAGCAGCCCTGGACTAGCGGGAGGCTTCTACGTCTCCTACAATGAGCAGTTCTTC. Translating gives CASSPGLAGGFYVSYNEQFF.

This chain links TRBV12-3 or TRBV12-4 with TRBJ1-1; D possibly corresponds to TRBD1 (5 bases). The CDR3 sequence is 13 residues long. V lost 7 bases to trimming and J lost 1 base, with 10 bases between them. CDR3: CASIPDRNTEAFF. Written as DNA, the CDR3 is TGTGCCAGCATTCCTGACAGGAACACTGAAGCTTTCTTT.

The chain couples TRBV28 to TRBJ1-1, with TRBD1 as a possible D gene (6 bases). The germline V gene encodes CDR1 MDHEN and CDR2 SYDVKM. The CDR3 is 15 residues long. Trimming removed 7 bases at V and 0 bases at J, with 15 bases between. The CDR3 nucleotides are TGTGCCAGCATGTTTCAGGGGAACGTGAACACTGAAGCTTTCTTT. This translates into CASMFQGNVNTEAFF.

V is TRBV6-5 and J is TRBJ2-7; a possible D gene is TRBD2 (5 bases). The V gene's germline CDR1 is MNHEY and CDR2 SVGAGI. The ends were cut back, 6 bases at V and 2 bases at J, with 17 bases in the middle. The CDR3 totals 15 residues. As DNA, the CDR3 is TGTGCCAGCAGCCCCCTAGCAGGTAGAACCTACGAGCAGTACTTC. Encoded protein: CASSPLAGRTYEQYF.

This chain connects TRBV5-1 to TRBJ2-7, with 8 bases fitting TRBD1. The V segment lost 4 bases and the J segment 5 bases; nucleotides outside the gene matches: 11. In germline, CDR1 is SGHRS, CDR2 YFSETQ. The CDR3 loop spans 15 amino acids. In DNA form, the CDR3 reads TGCGCCAGCAGCCGCGGAACGACAGGGGTCCACGAGCAGTACTTC. It specifies CASSRGTTGVHEQYF.

This clone was counted only a few times. The chain couples TRBV11-2 to TRBJ1-1, with 9 bases that match TRBD1. Germline V CDR1 and CDR2: SGHAT, FQNNGV. V shed 0 bases and J 6 bases; nucleotides not matched to a gene: 8. The CDR3 contains 16 residues. As DNA, the CDR3 is TGTGCCAGCAGCTTAGAGGACGGACAGGGGATCTCTGAAGCTTTCTTT. Its protein is CASSLEDGQGISEAFF.

The gene calls are TRBV11-2 and TRBJ2-3; 12 bases are shared with TRBD2. The CDR3 contains 16 residues. CDR1 and CDR2 (germline): SGHAT, FQNNGV. The J segment lost 5 bases and the V segment lost 2 bases, leaving 5 bases of the junction unmatched. In DNA form, the CDR3 reads TGTGCCAGCAGCTTATCTAGCGGGAGGGGTATAGATACGCAGTATTTT. The encoded protein is CASSLSSGRGIDTQYF.

CDR3 sequence reads: CASSLRHGVIDYGYTF. The CDR3 DNA follows: TGTGCCAGCAGCTTGAGGCACGGGGTGATCGACTATGGCTACACCTTC. The chain joins TRBV5-6 to TRBJ1-2, with D uncertain. Trimming removed 1 base at V and 3 bases at J, with 16 bases between. From germline, CDR1 is SGHDT and CDR2 YYEEEE. This CDR3 has 16 residues. The whole variable domain, filled in from reference TRBV5-6 and TRBJ1-2, reads DAGVTQSPTHLIKTRGQQVTLRCSPKSGHDTVSWYQQALGQGPQFIFQYYEEEERQRGNFPDRFSGHQFPNYSSELNVNALLLGDSALYLCASSLRHGVIDYGYTFGSGTRLTVV.

The rearrangement joins TRBV12-5 to TRBJ2-1; 9 bases match TRBD2. The CDR3 sequence is 16 residues long. J gave up 2 bases and V 3 bases, and 5 bases lay outside the gene matches. Germline V gene sequence: CDR1 LGHNT, CDR2 FRNRAP. The CDR3 nucleotides read TGTGCTAGTGGTTTAGGGACTAGCCTAACCTACAATGAGCAGTTCTTC. Amino acid sequence: CASGLGTSLTYNEQFF.